The present TCR beta chain was sequenced within a study of blood T cell repertoires in COVID-19. In this sample, this clone turned up once. This CDR3 comprises 15 residues. From germline, CDR1 is MNHEY and CDR2 SVGAGI. V shed 6 bases and J 3 bases; nucleotides not matched to a gene: 8. Produced via immunoSEQ multiplex PCR; TCRdb's table is partial and in-frame only. The table has hundreds of thousands of clones, around 84% seen once. The sequencing input was PBMCs or T cells enriched from blood (not recorded which). The V and J genes are TRBV6-5 and TRBJ2-7, with TRBD2 matching over 10 bases. This receptor was identified in a man aged 30 to 45 with acute COVID-19. The CDR3 coding sequence is TGTGCCAGCAGCCGAGCTAGCGGGGGTTTCTACGAGCAGTACTTC. Its translation is CASSRASGGFYEQYF.